These 29 T cell receptor beta chains share one sample of origin, sequenced in a study of beta chain features in type 1 diabetes (dated by TCRdb to 2016 to 2019). Library construction relied on the immunoSEQ multiplex PCR assay. All of the isolated RNA was reverse transcribed with the High Capacity cDNA Reverse Transcription Kit, so expressed TCRB transcripts were sequenced. In its TCRdb copy, this immuneACCESS table keeps in-frame sequences only and misses some clones. Where compared with another copy, unresolved V genes explain less than half of these, and the others have no known cause. This sample gives more than 300,000 clones in total; over 12% of them show up just once. The top ten clonotypes cover approximately 0.02% of the sample. Sequencing used naive CD4+ T cells from blood. Taken with the paper, the label for cell subset or site translates to: true naive CD4+ T cells. These receptors originate from a young woman in good health.

V and J are TRBV30 and TRBJ2-7, with 12 bases identical to TRBD2. The CDR3 covers 14 residues. V gave up 7 bases and J gave up 5 bases; unmatched junction bases: 9. The germline V gene has CDR1 GTSNPN and CDR2 SVGIG (reference sequence). The CDR3 bases are TGTGCCTCGACTAGCGGGAGAGGCCCCCACGAGCAGTACTTC. Protein sequence: CASTSGRGPHEQYF.

The chain uses TRBV6-6 and TRBJ2-1, with a tentative D call TRBD1 (5 bases). Germline values: CDR1 MNHNY, CDR2 SVGAGI (reference sequence). There are 15 residues in the CDR3. Trimming pared 5 bases from V and 0 bases from J, leaving 11 bases between. The CDR3 loop reads CASSKQESSYNEQFF. The CDR3 bases are TGTGCCAGCAGTAAACAGGAATCCTCCTACAATGAGCAGTTCTTC.

The rearrangement links TRBV29-1 to TRBJ1-5; 7 bases map to TRBD1. CDR3 length: 14 amino acids. Losses at the gene ends were 8 bases for V and 5 bases for J; bases not matched to a gene: 12. In germline, CDR1 is SQVTM, CDR2 ANQGSEA. The CDR3 loop reads CSPYQDRTYQPQHF. The CDR3 DNA reads as TGCAGCCCCTACCAGGACAGGACCTATCAGCCCCAGCATTTT. The variable domain in full, with the rest retrieved from reference TRBV29-1 and TRBJ1-5, is SAVISQKPSRDICQRGTSLTIQCQVDSQVTMMFWYRQQPGQSLTLIATANQGSEATYESGFVIDKFPISRPNLTFSTLTVSNMSPEDSSIYLCSPYQDRTYQPQHFGDGTRLSIL.

V is TRBV5-4 and J is TRBJ1-5; 10 bases map to TRBD1. The CDR3 has 14 amino acids. Germline V gene sequence: CDR1 SGHNT, CDR2 YYREEE (reference sequence). The V gene end was trimmed by 4 bases and the J gene end by 4 bases; junction bases not matched to a gene: 2. The CDR3 reads CASSQGQGNQPQHF. In DNA, the CDR3 is TGTGCCAGCAGCCAGGGACAGGGGAATCAGCCCCAGCATTTT.

This clone was seen a few times. This rearrangement joins TRBV5-1 to TRBJ1-4; D might be TRBD1 (6 bases). CDR1 is SGHRS, CDR2 YFSETQ, per germline. V lost 3 bases, J lost 5 bases, and 8 bases lay in between. CDR3 length: 13 residues. The DNA of the CDR3 is TGCGCCAGCAGCTCAGGACAGAATGAAAAACTGTTTTTT. Translation: CASSSGQNEKLFF.

This chain uses TRBV5-1 with TRBJ2-2; 7 nucleotides match TRBD2. The CDR3 contains 16 residues. Losses at the gene ends were 3 bases for V and 6 bases for J; bases not matched to a gene: 11. From germline, CDR1 is SGHRS and CDR2 YFSETQ. DNA of the CDR3: TGCGCCAGCAGCTCCAGCGGGGAGCGCATGTCCGGGGAGCTGTTTTTT. Encoded protein: CASSSSGERMSGELFF.

The chain couples TRBV25-1 to TRBJ2-1; D is possibly TRBD2 (5 bases). The CDR3 is 13 residues long. CDR1 MGHDK and CDR2 SYGVNS come from the germline V gene. V was shortened by 1 base and J by 8 bases, with 9 bases between the two germline ends. CDR3 DNA sequence: TGTGCCAGCAGTGAATCTCCTAGCTATGAGCAGTTCTTC. Its translation is CASSESPSYEQFF.

This chain links TRBV15 with TRBJ2-3; a possible D gene is TRBD1 (6 bases). The V and J ends lost 5 bases and 2 bases respectively, with 14 bases between them. CDR3 length: 15 amino acids. The germline V gene has CDR1 LNHNV and CDR2 YYDKDF (reference sequence). The CDR3 sequence: CATSREQGITDTQYF. The CDR3 bases are TGTGCCACCAGCCGCGAACAGGGTATCACAGATACGCAGTATTTT.

This clone has just a few counts. The J gene is TRBJ2-7, the V gene TRBV2; the match to TRBD1 covers 7 bases. Germline CDR1 SNHLY, CDR2 FYNNEI. There are 13 residues in the CDR3. J was trimmed by 3 bases and V by 3 bases; bases with no gene match: 2. CDR3 DNA sequence: TGTGCCAGCAGTGAGGACAGGATCTACGAGCAGTACTTC. Translating it yields CASSEDRIYEQYF.

The genes are TRBV29-1 and TRBJ2-5, with TRBD1 identical over 8 bases. V shed 6 bases, J shed 4 bases, and the junction held 4 bases outside the gene matches. Germline lookup yields CDR1 SQVTM and CDR2 ANQGSEA. CDR3 length: 12 residues. The chain's CDR3 is CSVGTGRETQYF. The CDR3 DNA follows: TGCAGCGTGGGGACAGGACGAGAGACCCAGTACTTC.

This clone has a handful of counts. CDR3 DNA sequence: TGTGCCAGCAGCCCGCGGGGGGGCAGGGAGACCCAGTACTTC. This gives the protein CASSPRGGRETQYF. The chain links TRBV7-2 to TRBJ2-5; TRBD2 agrees at 9 bases. The CDR3 is 14 amino acids. Trimming removed 5 bases from V and 5 bases from J; junction bases left unmatched: 6. Germline V gene sequence: CDR1 SGHTA, CDR2 FQGNSA.

This clone was observed a few times. This chain connects TRBV15 to TRBJ2-2; TRBD2 is a possible D gene (6 bases). CDR1 is LNHNV, CDR2 YYDKDF, per germline (reference sequence). V was cut by 3 bases and J by 3 bases, with 8 bases left in between. The CDR3 is made up of 14 amino acids. DNA of the CDR3: TGTGCCACCAGCAGGGGACTTGACACCGGGGAGCTGTTTTTT. Protein: CATSRGLDTGELFF.

The chain links TRBV19 to TRBJ1-2; no definite D call. CDR3 length equals 11 residues. From germline, CDR1 is LNHDA and CDR2 SQIVND (reference sequence). Trimming pared 0 bases from V and 8 bases from J, leaving 4 bases between. DNA of the CDR3: TGTGCCAGTAGTATAGACGTCGGCTACACCTTC. This sequence encodes CASSIDVGYTF.

This clone was recorded a few times. The chain is built from TRBV5-8 and TRBJ2-1, with TRBD1 identical over 8 bases. The length of the CDR3 is 15 residues. Trimming cost V 0 bases and J 3 bases; bases outside gene matches: 2. Germline CDR1 SGHTS, CDR2 YDEGEE. CDR3 nucleotides: TGTGCCAGCAGCTTGGCGGGACAGGTCTACAATGAGCAGTTCTTC. Amino acid sequence: CASSLAGQVYNEQFF.

V and J are TRBV18 and TRBJ2-7; TRBD2 matches at 7 bases. With 2 bases clipped from V and 4 bases from J, the junction kept 5 bases outside the gene matches. Germline-derived CDR1 and CDR2 are KGHSH and LQKENI. The CDR3 has 14 amino acids. The CDR3 DNA sequence: TGTGCCAGCTCACCAAGGACGGGAGGTTACGAGCAGTACTTC. This encodes CASSPRTGGYEQYF.

The gene calls are TRBV27 and TRBJ1-1; 8 bases fit TRBD1. The CDR3 runs 14 residues. CDR1 is MNHEY, CDR2 SMNVEV, per germline (reference sequence). With 5 bases clipped from V and 5 bases from J, the junction kept 7 bases outside the gene matches. DNA of the CDR3: TGTGCCAGCAGTCCTCCGACAGGGGTGACTGAAGCTTTCTTT. Its translation is CASSPPTGVTEAFF.

This clone was seen a handful of times. This sequence joins TRBV9 and TRBJ1-4; 7 positions agree with TRBD1. This CDR3 is built from 15 residues. After removal of 4 bases from V and 6 bases from J, the junction contained 9 bases not matched to a gene. Germline V lookup: CDR1 SGDLS, CDR2 YYNGEE. The CDR3 DNA sequence: TGTGCCAGCAGCTTGTCCGGGACAGACCATGAAAAACTGTTTTTT. Translation: CASSLSGTDHEKLFF. The full variable domain, completed using reference TRBV9 and TRBJ1-4, is DSGVTQTPKHLITATGQRVTLRCSPRSGDLSVYWYQQSLDQGLQFLIQYYNGEERAKGNILERFSAQQFPDLHSELNLSSLELGDSALYFCASSLSGTDHEKLFFGSGTQLSVL.

The V and J genes are TRBV21-1 and TRBJ2-3; the D call in the table, TRBD1, was not verified against the DNA. TRBV21-1 constitutes a pseudogene. The CDR3 is 13 residues long. CDR3 coding DNA: TGTGCCAGCAGCAAAGTCGACAGGGATACGCAGTATTTT. Its translation: CASSKVDRDTQYF.

This clone turned up a few times. Here the CDR3 reads CASSSRGRYNEQFF. The CDR3, as DNA: TGTGCCAGCTCTTCCAGGGGGCGCTACAATGAGCAGTTCTTC. The chain carries TRBV6-4 and TRBJ2-1; 8 bases are shared with TRBD1. The CDR3 length is 14 residues. CDR1 is MRHNA and CDR2 is SNTAGT in the germline V gene. V dropped 8 bases and J dropped 3; count of bases not matched to a gene: 6.

This chain joins TRBV29-1 and TRBJ2-6; weak D call: TRBD1 (6 bases). Trimming cost V 7 bases and J 0 bases, with 16 bases left between them. The CDR3 spans 16 residues. Germline CDR1 reads SQVTM; CDR2 reads ANQGSEA. The CDR3 nucleotides are TGCAGCGCCCCCATAGGGGGAGCCTCTGGGGCCAACGTCCTGACTTTC. Translation gives CSAPIGGASGANVLTF.

V usage is TRBV25-1 and J usage is TRBJ2-2; TRBD2 matches 14 bases. This CDR3 comprises 15 residues. The ends lost 8 bases at V and 5 bases at J; junction bases unmatched: 4. Germline-derived CDR1 and CDR2 are MGHDK and SYGVNS. In nucleotides, the CDR3 is TGTGCCAGCCAGGGACTAGCGGGAGTAACCGGGGAGCTGTTTTTT. Protein: CASQGLAGVTGELFF.

This clone was found a few times. V is TRBV29-1 and J is TRBJ1-1; TRBD1 is a possible D gene (6 bases). V lost 7 bases, J lost 1 base, and 13 bases lay in between. Germline V gene data show CDR1 as SQVTM and CDR2 as ANQGSEA. The CDR3 spans 13 residues. The CDR3 nucleotides read TGCAGCGCCCACAGGGTTTCGAACACTGAAGCTTTCTTT. This gives the protein CSAHRVSNTEAFF.

V is TRBV11-2 and J is TRBJ2-1; 8 positions match TRBD2. Unmatched junction bases numbered 7, after V lost 4 bases and J lost 2 bases. The CDR3 has 16 amino acids. Germline assignment: CDR1 SGHAT and CDR2 FQNNGV. The CDR3 region is CASSSHSGATYNEQFF. DNA for the CDR3: TGTGCCAGCAGCTCCCATAGCGGGGCCACCTACAATGAGCAGTTCTTC. Full variable domain (outside the CDR3, taken from reference TRBV11-2 and TRBJ2-1): EAGVAQSPRYKIIEKRQSVAFWCNPISGHATLYWYQQILGQGPKLLIQFQNNGVVDDSQLPKDRFSAERLKGVDSTLKIQPAKLEDSAVYLCASSSHSGATYNEQFFGPGTRLTVL.

Concerning this clone: The junction does not match germline at one end; this may be a read error. The chain is built from TRBV2 and TRBJ2-1; the D gene is possibly TRBD1 (6 bases). This CDR3 contains 14 residues. Germline CDR1 SNHLY, CDR2 FYNNEI. CDR3 in amino acids: CASIEGQTYNEQFF. For the CDR3, the DNA is TGTGCCAGCATTGAAGGACAGACATACAATGAGCAGTTCTTC.

This clone was detected a few times. The chain is built from TRBV29-1 and TRBJ1-3; D ambiguous. The closer fit of TRBJ2-2 to the DNA end suggests the J call may be wrong. Germline CDR1 SQVTM, CDR2 ANQGSEA. CDR3 length equals 14 residues. CDR3 coding DNA: TGCAGCGTTGAAGACGAAGTTCGGACCGGGGAGCTGTTTTTT. Translating it yields CSVEDEVRTGELFF.

This chain links TRBV20-1 with TRBJ1-2; no firm D call. V lost 6 bases and J 4 bases, leaving 9 bases between the germline ends. Germline V gene lookup returns CDR1 DFQATT and CDR2 SNEGSKA (reference sequence). CDR3 length equals 11 residues. CDR3 protein: CSAENSYGYTF. CDR3 coding DNA: TGCAGTGCCGAAAATAGCTATGGCTACACCTTC.

The chain joins TRBV7-6 to TRBJ2-1; possibly TRBD2 for D (5 bases). Between the trimmed V and J ends, which lost 5 bases and 0 bases, there was a span of 11 bases. Germline CDR1 and CDR2: SGHVS and FNYEAQ. The CDR3 loop spans 15 amino acids. CDR3 nucleotide sequence: TGTGCCAGCAGCGAGGCGGGCAGCTCCTACAATGAGCAGTTCTTC. Its translation is CASSEAGSSYNEQFF.

In its sample, this clone was seen a few times. The sample carries other DNA sequences with the same CDR3. The DNA for the CDR3 is TGCGCCAGCAGCTTGGCAGATCTCTATGGCTACACCTTC. Encoded protein: CASSLADLYGYTF. The gene calls are TRBV5-1 and TRBJ1-2; D is undetermined. From germline, CDR1 is SGHRS and CDR2 YFSETQ. The CDR3 spans 13 residues. The V end lost 0 bases, the J end lost 4 bases, and 7 bases lay between the germline ends.

The rearrangement joins TRBV18 to TRBJ1-5; D might be TRBD1 (5 bases). CDR3 length: 17 amino acids. Germline CDR1 KGHSH, CDR2 LQKENI. V lost 6 bases, J lost 0 bases, and 18 bases lay in between. CDR3 sequence (DNA): TGTGCCAGCTCCCGGACACACACGGAAGGTAGCAATCAGCCCCAGCATTTT. Protein product: CASSRTHTEGSNQPQHF.